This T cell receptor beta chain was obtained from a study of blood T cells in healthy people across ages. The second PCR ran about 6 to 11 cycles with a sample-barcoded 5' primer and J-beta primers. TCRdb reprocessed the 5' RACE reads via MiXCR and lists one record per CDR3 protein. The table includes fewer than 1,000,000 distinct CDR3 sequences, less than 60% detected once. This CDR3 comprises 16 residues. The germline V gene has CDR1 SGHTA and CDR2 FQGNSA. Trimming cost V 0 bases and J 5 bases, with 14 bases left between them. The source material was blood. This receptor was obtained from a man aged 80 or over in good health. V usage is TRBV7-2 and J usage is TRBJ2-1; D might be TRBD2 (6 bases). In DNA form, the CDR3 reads TGTGCCAGCAGCTTAGCGTCCAGCGGGTACCACAATGAGCAGTTCTTC. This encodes CASSLASSGYHNEQFF.